Below, 27 T cell receptor beta chains from the same sample are listed, as sequenced in a study of cytomegalovirus exposure and HLA in healthy donors. PCR involved 60 Vbeta and 13 Jbeta primers. The data were produced by immunoSEQ multiplex PCR, yet TCRdb's version contains in-frame clones alone and is incomplete. This sample has around 99,000 clones, with roughly 73% found just once. Input material: PBMCs. Receptors were obtained from a man younger than 40 in good health and CMV-seronegative.

V gene TRBV7-3 combines with J gene TRBJ2-3, with 10 bases that match TRBD1. The V gene's germline CDR1 is SGHTA and CDR2 FQGTGA. CDR3 length: 16 residues. V shed 4 bases and J 5 bases; nucleotides not matched to a gene: 9. The CDR3 bases are TGTGCCAGCAGCTCCACCCTGACAGGGGGCAAAGATACGCAGTATTTT. This codes for CASSSTLTGGKDTQYF. Full variable domain (rest looked up from reference TRBV7-3 and TRBJ2-3): GAGVSQTPSNKVTEKGKYVELRCDPISGHTALYWYRQSLGQGPEFLIYFQGTGAADDSGLPNDRFFAVRPEGSVSTLKIQRTERGDSAVYLCASSSTLTGGKDTQYFGPGTRLTVL.

The rearrangement joins TRBV6-5 to TRBJ1-6; no clear D gene. V dropped 0 bases and J dropped 7 bases, with 13 bases sitting between them. Germline V gene sequence: CDR1 MNHEY, CDR2 SVGAGI. The CDR3 is 16 amino acids. The CDR3 sequence is CASSYSYRRGNSPLHF. Here the CDR3 DNA reads TGTGCCAGCAGTTACTCCTATAGACGGGGAAATTCACCCCTCCACTTT.

V usage is TRBV30 and J usage is TRBJ2-2; the match to TRBD2 covers 7 bases. The CDR3 is 15 residues long. Germline CDR1 reads GTSNPN; CDR2 reads SVGIG (reference sequence). V was clipped by 4 bases and J by 4 bases; unmatched bases: 9. This chain's CDR3 is CAWTAGSGGTGELFF. In DNA, the CDR3 is TGTGCCTGGACGGCGGGCTCGGGAGGCACCGGGGAGCTGTTTTTT.

There are a few counts of this clone. The V and J genes are TRBV7-6 and TRBJ1-4; TRBD1 is a possible D gene (5 bases). V lost 2 bases, J lost 8 bases, and 18 bases lay in between. The CDR3 spans 16 residues. The V gene's germline CDR1 is SGHVS and CDR2 FNYEAQ. CDR3 nucleotide sequence: TGTGCCAGCAGCTTAAATTTGGCAGGGCTAGGGGAAAAACTGTTTTTT. This sequence encodes CASSLNLAGLGEKLFF.

This clone appeared once. V usage is TRBV19 and J usage is TRBJ2-7; tentatively, D is TRBD1 (5 bases). CDR3 length: 14 residues. Per the germline V gene, CDR1 is LNHDA and CDR2 is SQIVND (reference sequence). The V gene lost 4 bases and the J gene lost 3 bases, with 13 bases spanning the gap. CDR3 DNA sequence: TGTGCCAGTAGTACCACAGGCGACGTCTACGAGCAGTACTTC. It is translated as CASSTTGDVYEQYF.

The V and J genes are TRBV15 and TRBJ2-7, with D possibly matching TRBD2 (5 bases). V was trimmed by 2 bases and J by 5 bases, leaving 13 bases between them. The CDR3 spans 14 residues. CDR1 is LNHNV, CDR2 YYDKDF, per germline (reference sequence). CDR3 protein: CATSRYGDSHEQYF. The CDR3 DNA sequence: TGTGCCACCAGCAGATACGGGGATTCCCACGAGCAGTACTTC.

The rearrangement uses TRBV11-2 and TRBJ2-3; TRBD2 matches 8 bases. V lost 1 base and J lost 0; bases outside the gene matches: 6. CDR1 and CDR2 (germline): SGHAT, FQNNGV. The CDR3 extends over 17 amino acids. The CDR3 DNA sequence: TGTGCCAGCAGCTTAGTTAGTAGCGGGGTTAGCACAGATACGCAGTATTTT. It encodes CASSLVSSGVSTDTQYF.

This rearrangement joins TRBV7-8 to TRBJ1-5; 7 nucleotides line up with TRBD1. This CDR3 has 16 amino acids. V lost 5 bases to trimming and J lost 0 bases; unmatched junction nucleotides: 7. Per germline, CDR1 SGHVS and CDR2 FQNEAQ. CDR3 bases: TGTGCCAGCAGCACCGGGACAGTATATAGCAATCAGCCCCAGCATTTT. Its protein product is CASSTGTVYSNQPQHF.

In its sample, this clone was seen a few times. The V and J genes are TRBV5-1 and TRBJ2-1, with TRBD1 as a possible D gene (5 bases). The CDR3 runs 15 residues. Trimming stripped 0 bases from V and 5 bases from J, with 12 bases between. CDR1 is SGHRS, CDR2 YFSETQ, per germline. CDR3: CASSLVLGADNEQFF. CDR3 in DNA: TGCGCCAGCAGCTTGGTTCTAGGGGCTGACAATGAGCAGTTCTTC.

The chain couples TRBV7-9 to TRBJ2-3; 11 positions agree with TRBD2. CDR1 is SEHNR, CDR2 FQNEAQ, per germline (reference sequence). Trimming at V came to 1 base and at J to 13 bases, leaving 7 bases not matched to a gene. The CDR3 covers 14 residues. In DNA, the CDR3 is TGTGCCAGCAGCTTAGGGACTAGCGGGTTGTTGAAGTATTTT. Residues: CASSLGTSGLLKYF.

The V gene is TRBV28, the J gene TRBJ2-2; a weak D match, TRBD1 (6 bases). This CDR3 spans 15 amino acids. V dropped 6 bases and J dropped 2 bases, with 13 bases sitting between them. The V gene's germline CDR1 is MDHEN and CDR2 SYDVKM. CDR3 nucleotides: TGTGCCAGCAGGCCACAGGGTGGAAACACCGGGGAGCTGTTTTTT. Translating gives CASRPQGGNTGELFF. Drawing the rest from reference TRBV28 and TRBJ2-2, the complete variable domain is DVKVTQSSRYLVKRTGEKVFLECVQDMDHENMFWYRQDPGLGLRLIYFSYDVKMKEKGDIPEGYSVSREKKERFSLILESASTNQTSMYLCASRPQGGNTGELFFGEGSRLTVL.

The chain joins TRBV9 to TRBJ1-1; no clear D. CDR3 length equals 14 residues. Germline assignment: CDR1 SGDLS and CDR2 YYNGEE. V lost 3 bases, J lost 0 bases, and 9 bases lay in between. CDR3 nucleotide sequence: TGTGCCAGCAGCGCTGACATGATGAACACTGAAGCTTTCTTT. Translation: CASSADMMNTEAFF.

The chain's CDR3 is CASSVDRGTTEAFF. The CDR3 bases are TGTGCCAGCAGCGTCGACAGGGGGACCACTGAAGCTTTCTTT. The rearrangement uses TRBV7-3 and TRBJ1-1, with 9 bases that match TRBD1. Per the germline V gene, CDR1 is SGHTA and CDR2 is FQGTGA. Trimming removed 5 bases from V and 4 bases from J; junction bases left unmatched: 5. The CDR3 has 14 amino acids.

The gene calls are TRBV19 and TRBJ2-3, with 14 bases identical to TRBD2. The junction had 3 bases not matched to a gene; V was cut back by 5 bases and J by 5 bases. Germline V gene data show CDR1 as LNHDA and CDR2 as SQIVND (reference sequence). CDR3 size: 15 residues. The CDR3 here is CASSGTSGSGDTQYF. In DNA form, the CDR3 reads TGTGCCAGTAGTGGGACTAGCGGGAGTGGAGATACGCAGTATTTT.

The gene calls are TRBV7-3 and TRBJ2-1, with 9 bases that match TRBD1. V gave up 5 bases and J gave up 7 bases; unmatched junction bases: 12. Germline lookup yields CDR1 SGHTA and CDR2 FQGTGA. The CDR3 contains 16 residues. CDR3 sequence (DNA): TGTGCCAGCAGCCCCCACTTTGGACAGGGGCGGAATGAGCAGTTCTTC. This encodes CASSPHFGQGRNEQFF.

The chain combines TRBV28 with TRBJ2-5; no clear D gene. With 6 bases removed from V and 5 bases from J, the gap between germline ends came to 13 bases. The CDR3 runs to 13 residues. The germline V gene encodes CDR1 MDHEN and CDR2 SYDVKM. The chain's CDR3 is CASSPQVYETQYF. Written as DNA, the CDR3 is TGTGCCAGCAGCCCTCAGGTTTATGAGACCCAGTACTTC.

This clone occurred a few times. The CDR3 loop reads CASGEVGDINEKLFF. In DNA, the CDR3 is TGCGCCAGCGGTGAGGTCGGGGATATCAATGAAAAACTGTTTTTT. The chain is built from TRBV23-1 and TRBJ1-4; D not certain. TRBV23-1 is flagged as an ORF with uncertain function. CDR3 length: 15 residues. The germline V and J ends were trimmed by 8 bases and 5 bases, with 18 bases remaining between them.

The rearrangement joins TRBV4-2 to TRBJ2-7; the D is unclear. Germline V gene sequence: CDR1 LGHNA, CDR2 YNFKEQ. Trimming shortened V by 0 bases and J by 0 bases, and 15 bases separated the two germline ends. The CDR3 spans 17 residues. Written as DNA, the CDR3 is TGTGCCAGCAGCCAAGAGGCCGGTGGTTACAGCTCCTACGAGCAGTACTTC. Translated: CASSQEAGGYSSYEQYF.

The chain couples TRBV11-1 to TRBJ2-5; 7 nucleotides match TRBD2. V shed 5 bases and J 1 base; nucleotides not matched to a gene: 7. CDR1 SGHAT and CDR2 FQDESV come from the germline V gene (reference sequence). CDR3 length equals 15 residues. This chain's CDR3 is CASSRSGEGQETQYF. The CDR3 nucleotides are TGTGCCAGCAGCAGAAGCGGGGAGGGCCAAGAGACCCAGTACTTC.

The V gene is TRBV27, the J gene TRBJ1-3; D unclear. The V gene lost 9 bases and the J gene lost 0 bases, with 12 bases spanning the gap. The CDR3 is 14 residues long. Per the germline V gene, CDR1 is MNHEY and CDR2 is SMNVEV (reference sequence). CDR3 protein: CASSKRNSGNTIYF. The CDR3 bases are TGTGCCAGTTCCAAGAGAAACTCTGGAAACACCATATATTTT.

Turning to this clone: At one end, the junction sequence differs from germline, possibly due to a read error. V and J are TRBV7-9 and TRBJ2-7, with unresolved D. Germline values: CDR1 SEHNR, CDR2 FQNEAQ (reference sequence). This CDR3 spans 11 amino acids. CDR3: CSSSNSSSSDF. The DNA for the CDR3 is TGTTCCAGCAGTAATTCTAGTTCTTCTGACTTC.

The genes are TRBV4-2 and TRBJ2-1; 10 nucleotides line up with TRBD2. V dropped 5 bases and J dropped 4; count of bases not matched to a gene: 17. This CDR3 has 19 residues. Germline V gene lookup returns CDR1 LGHNA and CDR2 YNFKEQ. CDR3 bases: TGTGCCAGCAGCACGGGAGGAGGTAGCGGGAGGCGAATTTACAATGAGCAGTTCTTC. It yields the protein CASSTGGGSGRRIYNEQFF.

CDR3 sequence reads: CASSNAQGARETQYF. CDR3 bases: TGTGCCAGCAGTAACGCGCAGGGGGCGCGAGAGACCCAGTACTTC. J is TRBJ2-5 and V is TRBV27, with 8 positions matching TRBD1. Trimming at V came to 5 bases and at J to 4 bases, leaving 9 bases not matched to a gene. Germline CDR1 and CDR2: MNHEY and SMNVEV (reference sequence). There are 15 residues in the CDR3.

V and J are TRBV6-5 and TRBJ2-7, with D possibly TRBD2 on 7 matching bases. V shed 7 bases and J shed 4 bases, with 11 bases lying between them. Germline CDR1 is MNHEY and CDR2 is SVGAGI. The CDR3 covers 12 residues. CDR3 bases: TGTGCCAGCAACGGGGGGCAGTACGAGCAGTACTTC. Its protein is CASNGGQYEQYF.

V is TRBV2 and J is TRBJ2-5; 8 bases are shared with TRBD1. CDR3 length: 13 amino acids. Germline CDR1 is SNHLY and CDR2 is FYNNEI. Trimming at V came to 5 bases and at J to 7 bases, leaving 6 bases not matched to a gene. Here the CDR3 DNA reads TGTGCCAGCAGTCTGGACAGGGAGGCGACCCAGTACTTC. It yields the protein CASSLDREATQYF. The complete variable domain, with remaining parts taken from reference TRBV2 and TRBJ2-5, reads EPEVTQTPSHQVTQMGQEVILRCVPISNHLYFYWYRQILGQKVEFLVSFYNNEISEKSEIFDDQFSVERPDGSNFTLKIRSTKLEDSAMYFCASSLDREATQYFGPGTRLLVL.

The chain carries TRBV10-3 and TRBJ2-7, with 8 bases lining up with TRBD2. CDR1 and CDR2 (germline): ENHRY, SYGVKD. The ends lost 7 bases at V and 7 bases at J; junction bases unmatched: 15. CDR3 size: 15 residues. The CDR3 spells CAITDEAGGQVEQYF. CDR3 in DNA: TGTGCCATCACCGATGAGGCGGGGGGTCAGGTGGAGCAGTACTTC.

The gene calls are TRBV5-1 and TRBJ1-3; a weak D match, TRBD1 (6 bases). V lost 5 bases to trimming and J lost 1 base, with 10 bases between them. Germline loops: CDR1 SGHRS, CDR2 YFSETQ. This CDR3 is 14 amino acids long. The CDR3 here is CASSQQGSGNTIYF. Here the CDR3 DNA reads TGCGCCAGCAGTCAACAGGGTTCTGGAAACACCATATATTTT.